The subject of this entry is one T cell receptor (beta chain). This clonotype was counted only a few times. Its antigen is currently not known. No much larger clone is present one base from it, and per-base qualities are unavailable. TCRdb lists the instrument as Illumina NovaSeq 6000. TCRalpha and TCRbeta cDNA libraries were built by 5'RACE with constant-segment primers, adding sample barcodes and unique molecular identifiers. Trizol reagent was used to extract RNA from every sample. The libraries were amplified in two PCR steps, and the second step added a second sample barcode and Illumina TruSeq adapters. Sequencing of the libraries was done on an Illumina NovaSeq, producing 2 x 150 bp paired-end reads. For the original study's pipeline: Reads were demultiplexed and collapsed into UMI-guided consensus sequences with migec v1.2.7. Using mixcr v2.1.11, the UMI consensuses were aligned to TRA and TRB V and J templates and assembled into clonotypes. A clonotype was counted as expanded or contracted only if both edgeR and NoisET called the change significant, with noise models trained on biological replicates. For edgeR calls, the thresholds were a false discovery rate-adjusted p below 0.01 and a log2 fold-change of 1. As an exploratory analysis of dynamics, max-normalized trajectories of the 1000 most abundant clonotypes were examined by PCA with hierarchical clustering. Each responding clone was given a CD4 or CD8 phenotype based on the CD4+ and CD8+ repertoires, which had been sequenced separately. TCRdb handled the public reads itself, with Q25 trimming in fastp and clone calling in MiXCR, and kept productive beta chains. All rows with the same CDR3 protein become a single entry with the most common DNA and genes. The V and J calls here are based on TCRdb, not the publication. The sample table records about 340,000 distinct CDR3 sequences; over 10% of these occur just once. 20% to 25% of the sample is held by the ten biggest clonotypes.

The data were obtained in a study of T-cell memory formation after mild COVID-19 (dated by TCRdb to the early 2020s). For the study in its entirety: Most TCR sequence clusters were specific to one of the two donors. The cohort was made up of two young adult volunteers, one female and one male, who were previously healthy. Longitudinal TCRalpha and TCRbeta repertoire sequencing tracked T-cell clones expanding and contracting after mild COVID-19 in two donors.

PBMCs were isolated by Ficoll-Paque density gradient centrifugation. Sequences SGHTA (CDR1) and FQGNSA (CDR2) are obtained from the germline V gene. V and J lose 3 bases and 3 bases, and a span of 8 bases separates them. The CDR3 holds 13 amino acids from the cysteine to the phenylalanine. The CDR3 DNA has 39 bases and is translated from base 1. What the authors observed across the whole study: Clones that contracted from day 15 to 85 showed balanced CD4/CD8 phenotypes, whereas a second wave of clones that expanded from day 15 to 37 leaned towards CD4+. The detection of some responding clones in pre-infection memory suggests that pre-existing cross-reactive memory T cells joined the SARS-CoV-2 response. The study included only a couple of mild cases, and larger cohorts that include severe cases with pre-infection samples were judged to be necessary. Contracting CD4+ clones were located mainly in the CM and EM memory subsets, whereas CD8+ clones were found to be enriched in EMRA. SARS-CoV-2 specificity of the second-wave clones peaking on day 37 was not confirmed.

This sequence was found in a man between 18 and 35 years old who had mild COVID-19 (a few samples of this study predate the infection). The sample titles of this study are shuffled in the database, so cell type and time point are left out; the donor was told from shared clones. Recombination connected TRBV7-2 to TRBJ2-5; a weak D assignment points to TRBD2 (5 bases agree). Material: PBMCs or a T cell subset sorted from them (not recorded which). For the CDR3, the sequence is CASSFEREETQYF. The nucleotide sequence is TGTGCCAGCAGCTTCGAGAGGGAAGAGACCCAGTACTTC.